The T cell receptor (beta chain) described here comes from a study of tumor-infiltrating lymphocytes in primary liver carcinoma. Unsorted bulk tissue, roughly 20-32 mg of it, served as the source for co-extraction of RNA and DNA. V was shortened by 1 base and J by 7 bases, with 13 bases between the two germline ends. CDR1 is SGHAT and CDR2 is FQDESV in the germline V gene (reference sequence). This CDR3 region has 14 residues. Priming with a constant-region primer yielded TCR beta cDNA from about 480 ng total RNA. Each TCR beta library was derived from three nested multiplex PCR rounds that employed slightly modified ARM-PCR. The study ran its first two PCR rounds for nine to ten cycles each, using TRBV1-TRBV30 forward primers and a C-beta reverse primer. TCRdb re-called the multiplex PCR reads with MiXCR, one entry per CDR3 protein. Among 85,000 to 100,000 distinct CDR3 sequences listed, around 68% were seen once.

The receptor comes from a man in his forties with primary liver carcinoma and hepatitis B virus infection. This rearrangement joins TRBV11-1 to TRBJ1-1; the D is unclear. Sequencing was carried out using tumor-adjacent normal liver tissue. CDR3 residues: CASSLEAMGIEAFF. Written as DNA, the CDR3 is TGTGCCAGCAGCTTAGAGGCAATGGGCATTGAAGCTTTCTTT.